The rows below give T cell receptor beta chains drawn from one sample of a study of regulatory T cells in long-lasting Graves disease. TCRdb reprocessed the multiplex PCR reads via MiXCR and lists one record per CDR3 protein. The sample lists about 420,000 distinct CDR3 sequences, about a sixth seen once, with about 25% in the top ten. The same sample was also used in a study of T cells in Graves' hyperthyroidism and ophthalmopathy.

This sample comprised peripheral blood mononuclear cells (PBMCs), obtained at new diagnosis, from a patient treated with antithyroid drugs. These receptors all stem from a woman under 30 with Graves disease. The CDR3 runs from the conserved cysteine through the conserved F or W. Each record gives: V gene, clone size, CDR3 length, D gene, J gene, CDR3 protein, CDR3 DNA. A D gene is named only where the DNA matches it firmly. The size of a clone is reported for some rows only, either as once, few or many, or as a class for expanded clones.

>TRBV29-1|few|14|NA|TRBJ1-6
CSVRLGRDNSPLHF
TGCAGCGTTCGGCTAGGGAGGGATAATTCACCCCTCCACTTT
>TRBV5-1|many|12|NA|TRBJ1-1
CASSSSLGEAFF
TGCGCCAGCAGCTCCTCGTTGGGGGAAGCTTTCTTT
>TRBV6-2/TRBV6-3|few|12|TRBD1|TRBJ2-3
CASSTGAITVYF
TGTGCCAGCAGTACAGGGGCCATAACGGTATATTTT
>TRBV7-2|NA|18|TRBD2|TRBJ2-7
CASSLAPRPGLAGGEQYF
TGTGCCAGCAGCTTAGCACCTAGACCGGGACTAGCGGGAGGTGAGCAGTACTTC
>TRBV28|many|14|NA|TRBJ2-3
CASRASPSTDTQYF
TGTGCCAGCAGAGCGTCTCCTAGCACAGATACGCAGTATTTT
>TRBV28|many|16|TRBD1|TRBJ1-1
CASTPERTGGWTEAFF
TGTGCCAGCACCCCCGAGAGAACAGGGGGTTGGACTGAAGCTTTCTTT
>TRBV5-1|NA|13|NA|TRBJ2-5
CASRRQTRGTQYF
TGCGCCAGCAGAAGACAGACCCGAGGGACCCAGTACTTC
>TRBV20-1|many|14|TRBD1|TRBJ1-5
CSGIRDRDHQPQHF
TGCAGTGGAATACGAGACAGGGATCATCAGCCCCAGCATTTT
>TRBV10-3|NA|14|NA|TRBJ2-3
CAICLDGGTDTQYF
TGTGCCATCTGCTTGGATGGAGGCACAGATACGCAGTATTTT
>TRBV4-2|few|17|TRBD2|TRBJ2-3
CASSQDATSGWTDTQYF
TGTGCCAGCAGCCAAGACGCGACTAGCGGGTGGACAGATACGCAGTATTTT
>TRBV5-1|few|17|TRBD1|TRBJ2-2
CASSLNVRTGVTGELFF
TGCGCCAGCAGCTTGAATGTAAGGACAGGGGTCACCGGGGAGCTGTTTTTT
>TRBV7-8|many|14|NA|TRBJ2-1
CASSLLHGGDEQFF
TGTGCCAGCAGCCTCCTCCACGGAGGGGATGAGCAGTTCTTC
>TRBV11-3|NA|15|NA|TRBJ2-5
CASSLDSLYQETQYF
TGTGCCAGCAGCTTAGATTCGTTATATCAAGAGACCCAGTACTTC
>TRBV30|many|11|NA|TRBJ2-3
CAWTVKDTQYF
TGTGCCTGGACCGTTAAAGATACGCAGTATTTT
>TRBV7-9|many|14|NA|TRBJ2-7
CASSYPSQSYEQYF
TGTGCCAGCAGCTACCCGTCCCAGTCCTACGAGCAGTACTTC
>TRBV9|NA|15|TRBD2|TRBJ2-7
CASSVEASGSHEQYF
TGTGCCAGCAGCGTAGAGGCTAGCGGGAGCCACGAGCAGTACTTC
>TRBV7-2|many|13|NA|TRBJ2-2
CASSLLGAGELFF
TGTGCCAGCAGCCTACTAGGGGCCGGGGAGCTGTTTTTT
>TRBV10-2|NA|13|NA|TRBJ2-3
CASKKPSTDTQYF
TGCGCCAGCAAAAAGCCAAGCACAGATACGCAGTATTTT
>TRBV7-7|many|15|NA|TRBJ2-1
CASSLDQGSLNEQFF
TGTGCTAGCAGCTTAGATCAGGGGTCGCTCAATGAGCAGTTCTTC
>TRBV20-1|many|14|TRBD2|TRBJ2-3
CSATLTSLSQAQYF
TGCAGTGCTACCCTGACTAGCTTGAGTCAGGCGCAGTATTTT
>TRBV6-5|few|16|NA|TRBJ1-4
CASSYEGAASNEKLFF
TGTGCCAGCAGTTATGAAGGGGCAGCCTCTAATGAAAAACTGTTTTTT
>TRBV29-1|few|17|TRBD2|TRBJ2-2
CSAPSPGLASNTGELFF
TGCAGCGCTCCTTCGCCGGGACTAGCGAGTAACACCGGGGAGCTGTTTTTT
>TRBV20-1|many|13|TRBD2|TRBJ2-7
CSALGGGSDEQYF
TGCAGTGCCCTAGGAGGCGGGAGTGACGAGCAGTACTTC
>TRBV12-3/TRBV12-4|few|14|NA|TRBJ2-7
CASSRGVLSYEQYF
TGTGCCAGCAGTAGGGGCGTCCTCTCCTACGAGCAGTACTTC
>TRBV6-1|many|13|NA|TRBJ2-3
CASSPSDTDTQYF
TGTGCCAGCAGCCCCTCTGACACAGATACGCAGTATTTT
>TRBV12-3/TRBV12-4|many|12|NA|TRBJ1-1
CASSQFGSGAFF
TGTGCCAGCAGTCAGTTTGGGAGCGGAGCTTTCTTT
>TRBV20-1|NA|14|NA|TRBJ2-1
CSARDPLAWHEQFF
TGCAGTGCTAGAGATCCTCTAGCATGGCATGAGCAGTTCTTC
>TRBV28|many|11|NA|TRBJ1-2
CASSYPSAYTF
TGTGCCAGCAGTTACCCCAGTGCCTACACCTTC
>TRBV12-5|many|13|TRBD1|TRBJ2-5
CASGPGGGETQYF
TGTGCTAGTGGCCCAGGGGGCGGTGAGACCCAGTACTTC
>TRBV6-2/TRBV6-3|NA|14|NA|TRBJ2-3
CASSYSKAADTQYF
TGTGCCAGCAGTTACTCAAAGGCCGCAGATACGCAGTATTTT
>TRBV27|NA|13|NA|TRBJ2-1
CASTLAYQETQFF
TGTGCCAGCACGTTGGCCTATCAAGAGACCCAGTTCTTC